A selection of T cell receptor beta chains follows, all from one sample in a study of T cell responses to AZD1222 COVID-19 vaccine. Some clones are missing from TCRdb's copy, which holds only in-frame ones; the method was immunoSEQ multiplex PCR. The data hold about 150,000 clones, with approximately 90% observed a single time. The sequencing used peripheral blood, collected 28 days after the second AZD1222 dose. The origin of the receptors is an adult who received the AZD1222 COVID-19 vaccine. CDR3s include the opening cysteine and the closing phenylalanine or tryptophan. A D gene is named only where the DNA matches it firmly. The size entry is marked missing in some rows and otherwise reads once, few, many or a size class.

d_call,v_call,clone_size,j_call,cdr3_nt,cdr3_aa
.,TRBV5-1,.,TRBJ1-4,TGCGCCAGCAGCTTGCAGGGGTTAACTAATGAAAAACTGTTTTTT,CASSLQGLTNEKLFF
.,TRBV10-3,.,TRBJ1-2,TGTGCCATCAGTGAGGCCGAACGAGGTTTCTATGGCTACACCTTC,CAISEAERGFYGYTF
.,TRBV7-3,once,TRBJ1-1,TGTGCCAGCAGCTCTTATCTGGTCACTGAAGCTTTCTTT,CASSSYLVTEAFF
.,TRBV7-3,.,TRBJ2-7,TGTGCCAGCAGCCCCCGGGCGGGGCCCTCCTACGAGCAGTACTTC,CASSPRAGPSYEQYF
.,TRBV7-9,.,TRBJ2-7,TGTGCCAGCAGCACAGGGTCCTACGAGCAGTACTTC,CASSTGSYEQYF
.,TRBV4-3,.,TRBJ1-6,TGCGCCAGCAGCCAAGATGTAATAAGGACACCCCTCCACTTT,CASSQDVIRTPLHF
.,TRBV30,few,TRBJ2-7,TGTGCCTGGAGTGTATCAGGCAGTTACGAGCAGTACTTC,CAWSVSGSYEQYF
TRBD1,TRBV6-6,.,TRBJ1-2,TGTGCCAGCAGTCGCTCGGGGATGGGGACAGGGCAGACCCATGGCTACACCTTC,CASSRSGMGTGQTHGYTF
TRBD1,TRBV18,.,TRBJ1-6,TGTGCCAGCTCACCGGACAGGGGTTCACCCCTCCACTTT,CASSPDRGSPLHF
.,TRBV4-3,.,TRBJ1-1,TGCGCCAGCAGCCAAGTAATGCGCAGGGGATCCATGAACACTGAAGCTTTCTTT,CASSQVMRRGSMNTEAFF
.,TRBV28,.,TRBJ1-1,TGTGCCAGCAGTTTTCATGGGGGGGACACTGAAGCTTTCTTT,CASSFHGGDTEAFF
.,TRBV5-1,.,TRBJ1-2,TGCGCCAGCAGCCCGACTACAGCCCGGGGATATGGCTACACCTTC,CASSPTTARGYGYTF
TRBD2,TRBV19,.,TRBJ2-7,TGTGCCAGTAGTATGGCGCCTAGCGGTTCCTACGAGCAGTACTTC,CASSMAPSGSYEQYF
.,TRBV10-3,.,TRBJ1-2,TGTGCCATCAGTGCGATCCGGGACATCGATGGCTACACCTTC,CAISAIRDIDGYTF
.,TRBV27,.,TRBJ1-1,TGTGCCAGCAGTCCAAGGGACCTCGCCGGGCTAGAAGCTTTCTTT,CASSPRDLAGLEAFF
TRBD2,TRBV4-3,.,TRBJ2-3,TGCGCCAGCAGCCAAGACCCCCTAGCGGGTGAAGATACGCAGTATTTT,CASSQDPLAGEDTQYF
.,TRBV18,once,TRBJ2-3,TGTGCCAGCTCACCCCCGGTTGGGGGAGGCCCAGATACGCAGTATTTT,CASSPPVGGGPDTQYF
.,TRBV7-2,.,TRBJ1-5,TGTGCCAGCAGCTTAGTCGGGGACATACCCAACCAGCCCCAGCATTTT,CASSLVGDIPNQPQHF
.,TRBV7-9,.,TRBJ2-6,TGTGCCAGCAGCTTAGCGGGGAAGGGTCGGGACGGGGCCAACGTCCTGACTTTC,CASSLAGKGRDGANVLTF
TRBD2,TRBV6-5,.,TRBJ2-2,TGTGCCAGCAGTCTAAGGAGGCGGGAGGTAGGGGAGCTGTTTTTT,CASSLRRREVGELFF
.,TRBV18,.,TRBJ1-2,TGTGCCAGCTCACCACAGGACCGCAATGGCTACACCTTC,CASSPQDRNGYTF
TRBD1,TRBV30,.,TRBJ2-1,TGTGCCTGGAGCCGGGACAGGGGGTCCAATGAGCAGTTCTTC,CAWSRDRGSNEQFF
.,TRBV21-1,.,TRBJ2-7,TGTGCCAGCAGCAAAGCTGGGACCGCCTACGAGCAGTACTTC,CASSKAGTAYEQYF
TRBD1,TRBV25-1,.,TRBJ1-1,TGTGCCAGCAGTGGACGTGGACAGGCCCCAGGTGAAGCTTTCTTT,CASSGRGQAPGEAFF
TRBD1,TRBV7-9,few,TRBJ2-5,TGTGCCAGCAGCTTAGTAGACAGGGGGCAGCAAGAGACCCAGTACTTC,CASSLVDRGQQETQYF
.,TRBV6-5,.,TRBJ2-7,TGTGCCAGCAGTTACCGCGCGGTCTCCGAGCAGTACTTC,CASSYRAVSEQYF
.,TRBV30,once,TRBJ1-5,TGTGCCTGGAGTGCTCAGGGAGGCCAGCCCCAGCATTTT,CAWSAQGGQPQHF
.,TRBV6-2/TRBV6-3,.,TRBJ1-6,TGTGCCAGCAGTTCAAGCCCTCCGGATTCACCCCTCCACTTT,CASSSSPPDSPLHF
.,TRBV30,.,TRBJ1-3,TGTGCCTGGAAAATAGTAAGGACATCTGGAAACACCATATATTTT,CAWKIVRTSGNTIYF
.,TRBV6-6,.,TRBJ2-1,TGTGCCAGCAGCCCTACTGAATACAATGAGCAGTTCTTC,CASSPTEYNEQFF
.,TRBV29-1,.,TRBJ1-2,TGCAGCATCTCCCAGGGGCGGGTCTATGGCTACACCTTC,CSISQGRVYGYTF
.,TRBV2,once,TRBJ2-5,TGTGCCAGCACTCGAGGGGGAGGTGCCCAGTACTTC,CASTRGGGAQYF
TRBD1,TRBV10-1,few,TRBJ2-1,TGCGCCAGCAGTTACTCCGGGACAGGGGCCTACAATGAGCAGTTCTTC,CASSYSGTGAYNEQFF
.,TRBV30,.,TRBJ1-5,TGTGCCTGGAGTGTACACGGGGGCCAGGGTCAGCCCCAGCATTTT,CAWSVHGGQGQPQHF
.,TRBV18,once,TRBJ1-1,TGTGCCAGCTCACCCGGGGGGTGGAACACTGAAGCTTTCTTT,CASSPGGWNTEAFF
TRBD1,TRBV10-3,.,TRBJ2-2,TGTGCCATCAGGACGGGACAGGCGAACACCGGGGAGCTGTTTTTT,CAIRTGQANTGELFF
.,TRBV6-1,.,TRBJ1-6,TGTGCCAGCAGCCCGCCACCCCCGTCACCCCTCCACTTT,CASSPPPPSPLHF
TRBD2,TRBV29-1,once,TRBJ2-7,TGCAGCGCGATGGGACTAGCGGGAGGGGGAAGCTCCTACGAGCAGTACTTC,CSAMGLAGGGSSYEQYF
.,TRBV19,.,TRBJ1-1,TGTGCCAGTAGTATCCCGGACGGGAACACTGAAGCTTTCTTT,CASSIPDGNTEAFF
.,TRBV2,.,TRBJ2-7,TGTGCCAGCAGTGAAGCACGAGGCTACGAGCAGTACTTC,CASSEARGYEQYF
TRBD2,TRBV7-2,.,TRBJ2-1,TGTGCCAGCAGCGCACGACTAGCGCAAGCGGTCAATGAGCAGTTCTTC,CASSARLAQAVNEQFF
.,TRBV5-1,.,TRBJ1-2,TGCGCCAGCAGCTTGGATGGGGAGACCTATGGCTACACCTTC,CASSLDGETYGYTF
.,TRBV14,.,TRBJ1-2,TGTGCCAGCAGCCAAGACACCAGGCCCCAATATAACATCTATGGCTACACCTTC,CASSQDTRPQYNIYGYTF
.,TRBV18,.,TRBJ1-2,TGTGCCAGCTCACCAACCTCATCAGCGGCGGGGAGCTACACCTTC,CASSPTSSAAGSYTF
TRBD1,TRBV7-9,.,TRBJ2-7,TGTGCCAGCGGGACAGGGGTCTACGAGCAGTACTTC,CASGTGVYEQYF
.,TRBV15,.,TRBJ2-7,TGTGCCACCAGCAGAGATGAGGGGGTCTACGAGCAGTACTTC,CATSRDEGVYEQYF
.,TRBV6-2/TRBV6-3,.,TRBJ2-5,TGTGCCAGCAGTTACTTTTCCTATTGGCAAGAGACCCAGTACTTC,CASSYFSYWQETQYF
TRBD1,TRBV29-1,.,TRBJ1-5,TGCAGCGCTACTTCCGGGACAGGGCTTAGCAATCAGCCCCAGCATTTT,CSATSGTGLSNQPQHF
.,TRBV7-9,.,TRBJ2-5,TGTGCCAGCCTCGACGAAGAGACCCAGTACTTC,CASLDEETQYF
.,TRBV18,.,TRBJ1-2,TGTGCCAGCTCACCAACCGCCGAGGGCTATGGCTACACCTTC,CASSPTAEGYGYTF
.,TRBV6-2/TRBV6-3,.,TRBJ2-2,TGTGCCAGCAGTTACTCGATGGCGGGGCTAGGGGAGCTGTTTTTT,CASSYSMAGLGELFF